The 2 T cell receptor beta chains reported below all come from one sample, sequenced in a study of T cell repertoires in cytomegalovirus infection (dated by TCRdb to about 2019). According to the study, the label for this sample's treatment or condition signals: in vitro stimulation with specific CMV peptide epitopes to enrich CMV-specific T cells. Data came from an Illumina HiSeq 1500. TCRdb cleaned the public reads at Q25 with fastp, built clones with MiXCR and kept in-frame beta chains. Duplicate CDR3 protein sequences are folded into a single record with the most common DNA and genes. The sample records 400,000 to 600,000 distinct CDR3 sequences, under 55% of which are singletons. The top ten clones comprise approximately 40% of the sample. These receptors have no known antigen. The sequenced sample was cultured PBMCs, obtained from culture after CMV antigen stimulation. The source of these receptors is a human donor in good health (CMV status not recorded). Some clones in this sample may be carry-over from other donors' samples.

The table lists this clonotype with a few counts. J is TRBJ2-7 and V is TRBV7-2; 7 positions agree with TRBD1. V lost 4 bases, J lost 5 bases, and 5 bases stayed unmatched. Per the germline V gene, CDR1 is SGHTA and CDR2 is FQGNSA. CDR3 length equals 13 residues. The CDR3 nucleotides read TGTGCCAGCAGCTCCGGACAGGCGAACGAGCAGTACTTC. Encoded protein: CASSSGQANEQYF.

The CDR3: CASSFAGSTGELFF. CDR3 coding DNA: TGTGCCAGCAGTTTCGCAGGGAGCACCGGGGAGCTGTTTTTT. This chain links TRBV12-3 or TRBV12-4 with TRBJ2-2, with D perhaps assigned TRBD1 or TRBD2 (5 bases each). The CDR3 is 14 amino acids. Trimming removed 3 bases at V and 4 bases at J, with 9 bases between.